This T cell receptor (beta chain) was captured by sequencing in a study of early T cells in non-severe SARS-CoV-2 infection. Using its own MiXCR run on the 5' RACE reads, TCRdb lists one record per CDR3 protein. Of more than 20,000 distinct CDR3 sequences listed, about 5.5% were seen once; the top ten hold 2.4%. Trimming took 7 bases from V and 4 from J, leaving 16 bases between them. Germline V CDR1 and CDR2: SQVTM, ANQGSEA. The CDR3 has 13 amino acids. This clonotype has more than one count but fewer than ten. Its antigen is undetermined. General study results and limits: VDJdb matches were skewed toward anti-spike CD8 T cell responses.

This receptor was taken from an adult who was a healthcare worker with PCR-confirmed SARS-CoV-2 infection or an uninfected control (not recorded which). What was sequenced was whole blood. V and J are TRBV29-1 and TRBJ1-2; no clear D. CDR3 region: CSGAFGQSYGYTF. The CDR3 DNA sequence: TGCAGCGGGGCCTTCGGGCAGAGCTATGGCTACACCTTC.